The sequence of this T cell receptor beta chain was determined in a study of T-cell memory formation after mild COVID-19 (dated by TCRdb to the early 2020s). In the study overall: TCR sequence clusters from the two donors were found to be largely donor specific. Longitudinal TCRalpha and TCRbeta repertoire sequencing tracked T-cell clones expanding and contracting after mild COVID-19 in two donors. The cohort was made up of two young adult volunteers, one female and one male, who were previously healthy. Summary of the overall study and its limitations: Whether the second-wave clones peaking on day 37 were SARS-CoV-2 specific was not confirmed. Clones that contracted from day 15 to 85 showed balanced CD4/CD8 phenotypes, whereas a second wave of clones that expanded from day 15 to 37 leaned towards CD4+. Some responding clones were detected in pre-infection memory, which suggested that pre-existing cross-reactive memory T cells had joined the SARS-CoV-2 response. Only a couple of mild cases were covered in the study, and larger cohorts including severe cases with pre-infection samples were considered necessary. Contracting CD4+ clones were located mainly in the CM and EM memory subsets, whereas CD8+ clones were found to be enriched in EMRA.

Comment on this clonotype: Which antigen it targets is not known. Base-call qualities are not available, and no considerably larger clone is one nucleotide away.

The CDR3 contains 15 residues, cysteine and phenylalanine counted. Only CDR3 DNA is held: 45 bases, read in frame from base 1. Trimming leaves V shorter by 8 bases and J shorter by 9 bases, with the junction holding 16 bases beyond the gene matches. Ficoll-Paque density gradient centrifugation was used to isolate PBMCs. For sequencing, an Illumina NovaSeq 6000 was employed. cDNA libraries for TCRalpha and TCRbeta were prepared by 5'RACE using constant-segment primers, with sample barcodes and unique molecular identifiers added. Trizol reagent was used to extract RNA from every sample. Library amplification was performed in two PCR steps, and a second sample barcode and Illumina TruSeq adapters were introduced in the second step. Sequencing of the libraries was done on an Illumina NovaSeq, producing 2 x 150 bp paired-end reads. In the original analysis: With migec v1.2.7, reads were demultiplexed and then collapsed into UMI-guided consensus sequences. With mixcr v2.1.11, UMI consensuses were aligned to TRA and TRB V and J templates and assembled into clonotypes. Expanded or contracted clonotypes were those called significant by both edgeR and NoisET, with noise models trained on biological replicates. For edgeR calls, a false discovery rate-adjusted p below 0.01 and a log2 fold-change threshold of 1 were applied. As an exploratory analysis of dynamics, max-normalized trajectories of the 1000 most abundant clonotypes were examined by PCA with hierarchical clustering. Separately sequenced CD4+ and CD8+ repertoires were used to assign the CD4 or CD8 phenotype of responding clones. The public reads were reprocessed in TCRdb via fastp at Q25 and MiXCR, keeping in-frame beta chains. Under each unique CDR3 protein, matching rows form one entry showing the most common genes and DNA. For this entry, the V and J calls and clone size follow TCRdb and not the study's own pipeline. Here the sample has about 560,000 distinct CDR3 sequences; roughly a fifth occur a single time. Of the sample, about 8.2% falls within the top ten clones.

The receptor comes from an adult woman who had mild COVID-19 (a few samples of this study predate the infection). The sample titles of this study are shuffled in the database, so cell type and time point are left out; the donor was told from shared clones. Sample: PBMCs or a T cell subset sorted from them (not recorded which). Rearrangement joined TRBV12-3 or TRBV12-4 to TRBJ2-1, with 7 bases matching TRBD2. CDR3 region: CASAQSLAPKGEQFF. The DNA reads TGTGCCAGCGCCCAGTCACTAGCGCCCAAGGGTGAGCAGTTCTTC.